The next 22 T cell receptor beta chains were all read from a single sample in a study of post-analysis software for immune sequencing data. General observations from the study: With TRBV5-6, TRBV5-1 and TRBV20-1 included, a handful of TRBV segments were more frequent in patients than in controls.

These TCRs' antigens remain unknown. TCR beta cDNA libraries included unique molecular identifiers. TCRdb re-called the PCR reads with MiXCR, one entry per CDR3 protein. This table has 400,000 to 500,000 distinct CDR3 sequences, about 39% appearing once. The sample taken for sequencing was blood. These receptors came from a girl aged 2-10 years with multiple sclerosis.

Regarding this clonotype: Germline and junction disagree at one end, which may indicate a read error. This chain connects TRBV7-2 to TRBJ2-6; D might be TRBD1 (5 bases). The CDR3 length is 16 residues. Germline V CDR1 and CDR2: SGHTA, FQGNSA. CDR3 in amino acids: CASSLAADSGASVLTF. The CDR3 bases are TGTGCCAGCAGCTTAGCGGCAGACTCTGGGGCCAGCGTCCTGACTTTC.

The chain uses TRBV29-1 and TRBJ2-1; TRBD2 is a possible D gene (6 bases). The end of the DNA fits TRBJ2-7 better, so the J call may be wrong. The CDR3 has 16 residues. Germline assignment: CDR1 SQVTM and CDR2 ANQGSEA. The CDR3 nucleotides read TGCAGCGTTGAAGGCCGGAGCGGGCGGGCCTACAATGAGCAGTACTTC. Its translation is CSVEGRSGRAYNEQYF.

A few counts support this clonotype. The chain has TRBV7-2 and TRBJ2-7, with 7 bases lining up with TRBD2. Germline V gene data show CDR1 as SGHTA and CDR2 as FQGNSA. J gave up 4 bases and V 5 bases, and 11 bases lay outside the gene matches. CDR3 length: 15 amino acids. The CDR3 is CASSLHGGSLYEQYF. CDR3 nucleotide sequence: TGTGCCAGCAGCCTCCACGGGGGGAGTCTATACGAGCAGTACTTC.

This clonotype has at least ten counts. The chain joins TRBV29-1 to TRBJ2-1; 9 bases map to TRBD1. Germline CDR1 is SQVTM and CDR2 is ANQGSEA. Losses at the gene ends were 5 bases for V and 15 bases for J; bases not matched to a gene: 5. The CDR3 runs 10 residues. CDR3 DNA sequence: TGCAGCGTTCCTGGGACAGGGTCGTTCTTC. This translates into CSVPGTGSFF.

This clonotype appeared a few times. V gene TRBV5-1 combines with J gene TRBJ2-5, with a weak D call TRBD2 (5 bases). The CDR3 length is 15 residues. V was pared by 4 bases and J by 0 bases, with 13 bases between. Germline V gene lookup returns CDR1 SGHRS and CDR2 YFSETQ. CDR3 DNA: TGCGCCAGCAGCACCCCGACCGGGAACCAAGAGACCCAGTACTTC. Protein sequence: CASSTPTGNQETQYF.

This clonotype was seen more than once but under ten times. The genes are TRBV28 and TRBJ2-1, with D hard to call. There are 14 residues in the CDR3. V was pared by 6 bases and J by 0 bases, with 9 bases between. The germline CDR1 and CDR2 sequences are MDHEN and SYDVKM. The CDR3 here is CASSSRSSYNEQFF. The CDR3 DNA follows: TGTGCCAGCAGCAGCCGGAGCTCCTACAATGAGCAGTTCTTC.

The chain recombines TRBV19 with TRBJ2-1, with TRBD1 identical over 10 bases. The CDR3 loop spans 16 amino acids. J gave up 8 bases and V 3 bases, and 10 bases lay outside the gene matches. Germline values: CDR1 LNHDA, CDR2 SQIVND (reference sequence). As DNA, the CDR3 is TGTGCCAGTAGTATTCGAGGGGACAGGGGCCACGATGAGCAGTTCTTC. It specifies CASSIRGDRGHDEQFF.

The V and J genes are TRBV7-2 and TRBJ1-4; 7 bases line up with TRBD1. J was trimmed by 4 bases and V by 5 bases; bases with no gene match: 7. Germline CDR1 SGHTA, CDR2 FQGNSA. The CDR3 totals 15 residues. The CDR3 loop is CASSETGRLNEKLFF. CDR3 sequence (DNA): TGTGCCAGCAGCGAGACAGGGAGGCTTAATGAAAAACTGTTTTTT.

The table lists this clonotype with a few counts. CDR3: CAISPTSGGGLLEQFF. The DNA of the CDR3 is TGTGCCATCAGTCCGACTAGCGGGGGGGGTTTGTTGGAGCAGTTCTTC. The chain is built from TRBV10-3 and TRBJ2-1; 14 bases match TRBD2. Germline CDR1 and CDR2: ENHRY and SYGVKD. CDR3 length: 16 residues. V lost 5 bases, J lost 10 bases, and 10 bases stayed unmatched.

This clonotype was detected a few times. This rearrangement joins TRBV5-1 to TRBJ2-1; maybe TRBD1 (6 bases). The CDR3 is 15 residues long. Trimming cost V 2 bases and J 8 bases, with 17 bases left between them. Germline CDR1 is SGHRS and CDR2 is YFSETQ. The CDR3 nucleotides read TGCGCCAGCAGCTTTGGTCCCACCCCAGGGGATGAGCAGTTCTTC. Amino acids: CASSFGPTPGDEQFF.

Comments on this clonotype: The junction departs from germline at one end; a sequencing error may be responsible. The chain links TRBV7-2 to TRBJ1-5, with 7 bases aligning to TRBD1. Germline V lookup: CDR1 SGHTA, CDR2 FQGNSA. The CDR3 totals 16 residues. This chain's CDR3 is CANSFTGTAENQPRHF. CDR3 DNA sequence: TGTGCCAACAGCTTCACCGGGACAGCAGAAAATCAGCCCCGGCATTTT.

J is TRBJ1-5 and V is TRBV20-1, with a weak D call TRBD1 (5 bases). The V end lost 4 bases, the J end lost 4 bases, and 14 bases lay between the germline ends. Per the germline V gene, CDR1 is DFQATT and CDR2 is SNEGSKA (reference sequence). The CDR3 is 14 residues long. CDR3: CSATRIQENQPQHF. The CDR3 coding sequence is TGCAGTGCTACCCGAATACAGGAAAATCAGCCCCAGCATTTT.

This chain links TRBV6-5 with TRBJ1-4, with D hard to call. The CDR3 has 14 amino acids. CDR1 MNHEY and CDR2 SVGAGI come from the germline V gene. The V and J ends lost 5 bases and 6 bases respectively, with 13 bases between them. The CDR3 protein is CASSRPGIDEKLFF. The CDR3, as DNA: TGTGCCAGCAGTCGTCCGGGGATAGATGAAAAACTGTTTTTT.

The chain carries TRBV7-9 and TRBJ2-7; TRBD2 might be the D (6 bases). CDR3 size: 14 residues. The germline V and J ends were trimmed by 3 bases and 3 bases, with 12 bases remaining between them. The germline CDR1 and CDR2 sequences are SEHNR and FQNEAQ (reference sequence). CDR3 loop: CASSFRLGGYEQYF. DNA of the CDR3: TGTGCCAGCAGCTTCCGACTAGGAGGCTACGAGCAGTACTTC.

This clonotype was counted only a few times. This rearrangement joins TRBV2 to TRBJ2-7, with 9 nucleotides matching TRBD1. J lost 5 bases, V lost 2 bases, and 4 bases had no gene match. Germline V lookup: CDR1 SNHLY, CDR2 FYNNEI. The CDR3 spans 14 residues. The CDR3 here is CASSERDREDEQYF. The DNA for the CDR3 is TGTGCCAGCAGTGAAAGGGACAGGGAGGACGAGCAGTACTTC.

V and J are TRBV12-3 or TRBV12-4 and TRBJ1-6; TRBD1 agrees at 7 bases. V shed 10 bases, J shed 7 bases, and the junction held 7 bases outside the gene matches. The CDR3 consists of 13 residues. The CDR3 sequence: CATADRLNSPLHF. CDR3 nucleotides: TGTGCCACTGCGGACAGGCTCAATTCACCCCTCCACTTT.

In its sample, this clonotype was seen a few times. This chain uses TRBV5-1 with TRBJ2-7; D gene ambiguous. The CDR3 spans 14 residues. Per germline, CDR1 SGHRS and CDR2 YFSETQ. Trimming shortened V by 5 bases and J by 4 bases, and 16 bases separated the two germline ends. CDR3 DNA: TGCGCCAGCAGGACTGTGATGGATACATACGAGCAGTACTTC. This sequence encodes CASRTVMDTYEQYF.

The J gene is TRBJ2-1, the V gene TRBV14, with TRBD1 identical over 9 bases. The last part of the DNA fits TRBJ2-7 better; the J call may be wrong. The CDR3 loop spans 19 amino acids. Germline V gene lookup returns CDR1 SGHDN and CDR2 FVKESK. The CDR3 is CASSQGLQGAYGLGYEQYF. The CDR3 DNA reads TGTGCCAGCAGCCAAGGTCTACAGGGGGCTTATGGGCTTGGCTACGAGCAGTACTTC.

The gene calls are TRBV29-1 and TRBJ2-1; 9 bases align to TRBD2. The germline V gene has CDR1 SQVTM and CDR2 ANQGSEA. This CDR3 spans 12 amino acids. Trimming at V came to 7 bases and at J to 9 bases, leaving 7 bases not matched to a gene. CDR3: CSGSGSWGEQFF. The CDR3 DNA is TGCAGCGGTAGCGGGAGTTGGGGTGAGCAGTTCTTC.

This sequence joins TRBV20-1 and TRBJ2-7, with D perhaps matching TRBD1 (6 bases). The CDR3 totals 13 residues. Per germline, CDR1 DFQATT and CDR2 SNEGSKA (reference sequence). With 1 base removed from V and 1 base from J, the gap between germline ends came to 8 bases. The CDR3 bases are TGCAGTGCTAGAGGGACAGTTTCCTACGAGCAGTACTTC. It specifies CSARGTVSYEQYF.

The rearrangement joins TRBV7-6 to TRBJ1-1; 8 nucleotides align to TRBD1. The CDR3 contains 17 residues. CDR1 is SGHVS and CDR2 is FNYEAQ in the germline V gene. The J segment lost 1 base and the V segment lost 0 bases, leaving 7 bases of the junction unmatched. CDR3 in DNA: TGTGCCAGCAGCTTAGCCCCGACAGGGGAGAAGAACACTGAAGCTTTCTTT. Translation: CASSLAPTGEKNTEAFF.

This clonotype was counted a few times. The J gene is TRBJ2-5, the V gene TRBV7-7, with 7 bases aligning to TRBD1. J lost 4 bases, V lost 0 bases, and 5 bases had no gene match. This CDR3 is 15 amino acids long. In germline, CDR1 is SSHAT, CDR2 FNYEAQ (reference sequence). The CDR3 sequence is CASSLAGHRGETQYF. CDR3 sequence (DNA): TGTGCCAGCAGCTTAGCGGGACACAGGGGAGAGACCCAGTACTTC.